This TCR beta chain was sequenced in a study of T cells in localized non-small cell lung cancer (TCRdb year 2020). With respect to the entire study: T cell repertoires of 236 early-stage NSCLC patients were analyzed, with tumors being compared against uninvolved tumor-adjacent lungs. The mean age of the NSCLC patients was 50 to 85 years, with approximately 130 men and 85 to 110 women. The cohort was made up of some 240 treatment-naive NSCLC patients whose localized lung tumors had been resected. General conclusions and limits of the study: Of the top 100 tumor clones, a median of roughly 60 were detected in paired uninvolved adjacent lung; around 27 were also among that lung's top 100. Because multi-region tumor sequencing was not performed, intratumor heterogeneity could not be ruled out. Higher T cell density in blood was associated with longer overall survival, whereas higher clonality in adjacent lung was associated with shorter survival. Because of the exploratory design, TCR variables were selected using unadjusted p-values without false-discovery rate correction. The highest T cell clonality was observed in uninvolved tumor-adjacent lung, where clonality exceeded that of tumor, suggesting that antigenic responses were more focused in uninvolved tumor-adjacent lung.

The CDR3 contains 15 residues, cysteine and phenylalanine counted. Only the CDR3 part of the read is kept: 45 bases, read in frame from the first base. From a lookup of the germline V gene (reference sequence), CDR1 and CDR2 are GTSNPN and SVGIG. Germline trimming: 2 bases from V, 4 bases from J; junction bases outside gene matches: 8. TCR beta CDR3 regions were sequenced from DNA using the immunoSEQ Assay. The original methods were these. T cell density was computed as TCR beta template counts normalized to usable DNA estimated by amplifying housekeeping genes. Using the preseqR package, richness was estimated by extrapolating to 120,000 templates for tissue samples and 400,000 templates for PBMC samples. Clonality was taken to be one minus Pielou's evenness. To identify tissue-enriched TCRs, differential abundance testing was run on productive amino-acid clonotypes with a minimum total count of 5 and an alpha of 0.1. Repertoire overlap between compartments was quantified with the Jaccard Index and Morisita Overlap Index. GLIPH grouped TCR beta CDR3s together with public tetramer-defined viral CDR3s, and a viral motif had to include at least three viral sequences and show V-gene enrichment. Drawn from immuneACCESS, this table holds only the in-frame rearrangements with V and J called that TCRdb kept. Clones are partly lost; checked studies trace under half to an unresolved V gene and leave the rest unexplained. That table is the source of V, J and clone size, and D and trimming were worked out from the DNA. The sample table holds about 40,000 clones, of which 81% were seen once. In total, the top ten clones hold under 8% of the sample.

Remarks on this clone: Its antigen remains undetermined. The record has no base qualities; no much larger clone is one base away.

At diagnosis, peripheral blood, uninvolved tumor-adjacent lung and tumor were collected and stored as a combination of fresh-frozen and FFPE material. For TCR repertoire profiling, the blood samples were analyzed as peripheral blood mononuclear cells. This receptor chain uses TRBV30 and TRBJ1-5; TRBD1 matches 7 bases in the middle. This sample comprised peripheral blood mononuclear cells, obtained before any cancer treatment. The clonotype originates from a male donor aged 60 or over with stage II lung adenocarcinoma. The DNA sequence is TGTGCCTGGAGTCCGACCTCAGGGGGAAATCAGCCCCAGCATTTT. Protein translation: CAWSPTSGGNQPQHF.